This is a list of T cell receptor beta chains from one sample in a study of control samples from healthy donors and cancer patients. Assay used: immunoSEQ multiplex PCR; TCRdb lists only in-frame clones, some missing. The sample contains 350,000 to 450,000 clones, around nine tenths of which appear only once. The sequenced sample consisted of PBMCs. The source is a man between 40 and 49 years old with head and neck cancer. Each CDR3 is given with its conserved first and last residue. Each record gives: V gene, CDR3 length, D gene, CDR3 protein. The D gene is left open where the match is weak.

>TRBV6-1|12|NA
CASRRWDQPQHF
>TRBV4-2|16|TRBD1
CASSQDRRGENQPQHF
>TRBV30|17|TRBD2
CAWSGGASGRTYNEQFF
>TRBV28|17|TRBD1
CASSLWTGGPKSTEAFF
>TRBV11-3|13|NA
CASSTEANTEAFF
>TRBV7-3|16|TRBD1
CASSLTITGVVNEQFF
>TRBV19|13|TRBD1
CASGPTGRTEAFF
>TRBV6-2/TRBV6-3|17|TRBD1
CASSSPTGGTDNQPQHF
>TRBV30|14|NA
CAWSGGLRNYEQYF
>TRBV7-6|15|TRBD1
CASSPTGGEGYEQYF
>TRBV29-1|12|NA
CSVSRQNNEQFF
>TRBV19|12|NA
CASPSRGNEQYF
>TRBV27|14|NA
CASSLYKNSYEQYF
>TRBV2|15|NA
CASRTGSSYNSPLHF
>TRBV4-3|15|NA
CASSQALATNEKLFF
>TRBV6-2/TRBV6-3|18|TRBD2
CASSYPWTSGSLTDTQYF
>TRBV18|13|NA
CASSPEPRYGYTF
>TRBV4-3|13|NA
CASSRNSDYGYTF
>TRBV24-1|14|TRBD1
CATSRTGQGAGYTF
>TRBV7-8|19|TRBD1
CASSLDGTGDFFYRTEAFF
>TRBV9|14|NA
CASSVGGGLETQYF
>TRBV19|13|NA
CASSIEGDYEQYF
>TRBV28|15|NA
CASSLEGAGANVLTF
>TRBV4-2|15|NA
CASSDGSTKNYGYTF
>TRBV10-1|19|TRBD2
CASSESAVEPGGGTDTQYF
>TRBV28|15|NA
CASSLGGGLGNTIYF
>TRBV5-5|15|TRBD1
CASTEGAQGNQPQHF
>TRBV10-1|13|NA
CASSDPADGELFF
>TRBV11-2|17|NA
CASSPHPGRLPTGELFF
>TRBV20-1|10|NA
CSANLETQYF
>TRBV15|12|NA
CATSRGIYEQYF
>TRBV7-2|14|NA
CASSPVRGSGGYTF
>TRBV21-1|11|NA
CASTLADTIYF
>TRBV6-5|13|TRBD1
CASRTTGGEAQYF
>TRBV30|12|NA
CAWSPGADTQYF
>TRBV7-2|13|TRBD1
CASRGTGNSPLHF
>TRBV20-1|15|NA
CSASNAARGNTEAFF
>TRBV20-1|11|NA
CSVWSGNTIYF
>TRBV2|14|NA
CASSDVRGNQPQHF
>TRBV4-1|19|TRBD1
CASSQGISQEPTGKNEQFF
>TRBV2|13|TRBD1
CAITRDSTDTQYF
>TRBV28|12|NA
CASSLMRREQYF
>TRBV5-1|16|NA
CASSLAGPRGNSPLHF
>TRBV30|13|NA
CAWSYHLQDEAFF